The source of this TCR beta chain is a study of blood T cell repertoires in COVID-19. TCRdb's copy holds only in-frame clones and misses some; the assay was immunoSEQ multiplex PCR. The sample yields around 130,000 clones, roughly 89% seen once. Germline V gene data show CDR1 as SGDLS and CDR2 as YYNGEE. V lost 4 bases to trimming and J lost 7 bases; unmatched junction nucleotides: 9. This CDR3 is built from 15 residues. The receptor comes from a man aged 35 to 55 with acute or convalescent COVID-19. The J gene is TRBJ1-4, the V gene TRBV9; TRBD1 agrees at 8 bases. Sequencing input: peripheral blood. The CDR3 loop reads CASSPLVGTGEKLFF. In DNA form, the CDR3 reads TGTGCCAGCAGCCCCCTTGTGGGGACAGGTGAAAAACTGTTTTTT.